A single T cell receptor (beta chain) is shown here with its context. Its antigen is not identified. Data came from immunoSEQ multiplex PCR; TCRdb stores just in-frame clones and leaves some out. The table includes 100,000 to 120,000 clones, 90% to 95% detected once. The data originate from a study of brain T cells in children with intractable seizures. Only cases whose brain tissue showed the highest T cell transcript signatures were sequenced. At least one anti-epileptic drug was given before surgery. The CDR3 sequence is 15 residues long. The V end was cut by 0 bases, the J end by 10 bases, with 13 bases between. Germline loops: CDR1 PRHDT, CDR2 FYEKMQ (reference sequence). Study outcomes and limitations: Pre- and post-surgery blood differed in depth, so pre-surgery absences may be undersampling. Viral specificity was inferred only from CDR3 similarity; HCMV serostatus was unknown.

This receptor was obtained from a boy less than two years old with hemimegalencephaly and intractable seizures. The chain combines TRBV13 with TRBJ1-6; D gene ambiguous. Sequencing was performed on peripheral blood, taken at surgery. The CDR3 DNA reads TGTGCCAGCAGCTTAGGCTTCAGTGAAGGATCACCCCTCCACTTT. Residues: CASSLGFSEGSPLHF.